This T cell receptor (beta chain) was captured in a study of Graves' ophthalmopathy and Graves' hyperthyroidism. General observations from the study: Also, most clonotypes expanded in the thyroid above 0.001 frequency appeared in blood.

This clonotype showed up many times. Antigen specificity is unknown. RNA transcripts were the source from which TCR beta CDR3 regions were amplified. Investigators did first-round RT-PCR with HTBI primers, then second-round multiplex PCR. TCRdb processed the multiplex PCR reads anew with MiXCR; each CDR3 protein has one entry. The sample lists under 200,000 distinct CDR3 sequences, 30% to 45% occurring once. Among the exclusions were patients with other autoimmune diseases, uncontrolled infections, pregnancy or lactation. Thyroid ultrasound, orbital computed tomography, TRAb, serum thyroxine and clinical symptoms formed the basis of diagnosis. PBMCs were isolated by Ficoll-Paque density gradient centrifugation, using about 9.5 ml of fresh peripheral blood as the starting material. V was clipped by 6 bases and J by 6 bases, with 24 bases between them. This CDR3 is built from 16 residues. The germline gives CDR1 MNHEY, CDR2 SVGAGI.

This sequence joins TRBV6-5 and TRBJ2-7; D might be TRBD1 (6 bases). The TCR comes from a woman aged 40 to 55 with Graves' ophthalmopathy. Sequencing was done on a sample of peripheral blood. The CDR3 protein is CASRQKVTGLGAEQYF. DNA of the CDR3: TGTGCCAGCAGGCAGAAGGTCACAGGGCTAGGAGCCGAGCAGTACTTC.